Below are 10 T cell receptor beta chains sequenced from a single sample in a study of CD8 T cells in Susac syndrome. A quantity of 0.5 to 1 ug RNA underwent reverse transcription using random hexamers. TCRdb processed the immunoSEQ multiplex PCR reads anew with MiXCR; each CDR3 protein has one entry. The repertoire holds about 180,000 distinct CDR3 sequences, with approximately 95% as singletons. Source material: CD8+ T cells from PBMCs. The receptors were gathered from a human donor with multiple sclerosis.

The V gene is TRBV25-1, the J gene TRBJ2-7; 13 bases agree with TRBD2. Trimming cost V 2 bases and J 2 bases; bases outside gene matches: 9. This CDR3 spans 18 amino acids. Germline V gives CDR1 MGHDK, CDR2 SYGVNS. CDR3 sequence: CASSEQGLAGPGPYEQYF. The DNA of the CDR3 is TGTGCCAGCAGTGAACAGGGACTAGCGGGACCAGGCCCCTACGAGCAGTACTTC.

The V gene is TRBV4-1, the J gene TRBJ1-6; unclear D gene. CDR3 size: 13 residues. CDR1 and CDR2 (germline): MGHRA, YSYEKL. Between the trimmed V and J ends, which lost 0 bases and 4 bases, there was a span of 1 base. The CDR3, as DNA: TGCGCCAGCAGCCAAGAGTATAATTCACCCCTCCACTTT. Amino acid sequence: CASSQEYNSPLHF.

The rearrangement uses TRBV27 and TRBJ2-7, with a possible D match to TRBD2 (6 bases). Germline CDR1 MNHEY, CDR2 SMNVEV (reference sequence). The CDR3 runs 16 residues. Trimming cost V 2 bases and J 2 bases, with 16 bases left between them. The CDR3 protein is CASSLNSVAGPYEQYF. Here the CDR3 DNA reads TGTGCCAGCAGTTTAAATAGCGTGGCGGGGCCCTACGAGCAGTACTTC.

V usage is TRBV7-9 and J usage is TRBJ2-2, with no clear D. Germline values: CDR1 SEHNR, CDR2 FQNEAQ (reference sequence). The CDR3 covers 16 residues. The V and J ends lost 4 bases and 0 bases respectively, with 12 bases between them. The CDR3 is CASSSPTDTNTGELFF. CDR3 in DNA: TGTGCCAGCAGCTCCCCGACTGATACGAACACCGGGGAGCTGTTTTTT.

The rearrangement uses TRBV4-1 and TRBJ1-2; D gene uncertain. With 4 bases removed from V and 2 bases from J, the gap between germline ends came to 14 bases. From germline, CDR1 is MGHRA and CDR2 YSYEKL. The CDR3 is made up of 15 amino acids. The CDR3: CASSPHLTENYGYTF. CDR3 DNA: TGCGCCAGCAGCCCTCACCTGACGGAGAACTATGGCTACACCTTC.

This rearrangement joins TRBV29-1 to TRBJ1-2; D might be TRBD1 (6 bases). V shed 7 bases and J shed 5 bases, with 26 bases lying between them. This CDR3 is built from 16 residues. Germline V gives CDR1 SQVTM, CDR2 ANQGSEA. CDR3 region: CSEGNLDSDRSYGYTF. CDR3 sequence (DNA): TGCAGCGAAGGAAACCTGGATAGTGACAGGTCTTATGGCTACACCTTC.

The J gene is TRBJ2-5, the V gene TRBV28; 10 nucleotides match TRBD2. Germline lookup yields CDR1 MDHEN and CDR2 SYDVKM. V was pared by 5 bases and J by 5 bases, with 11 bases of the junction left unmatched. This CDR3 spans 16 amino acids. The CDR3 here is CASSLVGGSGRETQYF. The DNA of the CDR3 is TGTGCCAGCAGTCTCGTAGGTGGTAGCGGGAGGGAGACCCAGTACTTC.

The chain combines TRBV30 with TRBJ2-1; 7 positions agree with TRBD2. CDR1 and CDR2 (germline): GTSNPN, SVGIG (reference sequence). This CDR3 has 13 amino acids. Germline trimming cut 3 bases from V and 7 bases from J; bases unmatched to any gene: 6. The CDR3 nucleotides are TGTGCCTGGAGCGCCGGGACTACTAATGAGCAGTTCTTC. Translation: CAWSAGTTNEQFF.

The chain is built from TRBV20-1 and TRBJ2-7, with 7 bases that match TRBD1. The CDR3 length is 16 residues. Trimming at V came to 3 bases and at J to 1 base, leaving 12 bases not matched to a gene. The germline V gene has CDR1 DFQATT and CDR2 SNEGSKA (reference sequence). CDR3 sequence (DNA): TGCAGTGCTAGGGGGCGGAGACAGGGATTATCCTACGAGCAGTACTTC. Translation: CSARGRRQGLSYEQYF.

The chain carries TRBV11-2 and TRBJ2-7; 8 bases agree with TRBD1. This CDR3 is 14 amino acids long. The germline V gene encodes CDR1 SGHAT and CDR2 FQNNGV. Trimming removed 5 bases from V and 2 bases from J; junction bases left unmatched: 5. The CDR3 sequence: CASSGGQAPYEQYF. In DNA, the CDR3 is TGTGCCAGCAGCGGGGGACAGGCACCCTACGAGCAGTACTTC.